This T cell receptor beta chain was documented in a study of blood T cells in healthy people across ages. V shed 2 bases and J shed 0 bases, with 8 bases lying between them. Germline values: CDR1 MNHNY, CDR2 SVGAGI (reference sequence). The CDR3 covers 14 residues. This clonotype appeared a few times. Then a second PCR, running about 7 to 11 cycles, was carried out with a sample-barcoded 5' primer and a J-beta primer mix. TCRdb reanalysed the 5' RACE reads using MiXCR and keeps one entry per CDR3 protein. The sample has about 510,000 distinct CDR3 sequences, roughly a quarter seen once. At least 6.5 million PBMCs were isolated per sample. This sample was shared with a second study, whose subject was T cells of mothers and their children.

Sequencing was carried out using blood. This chain links TRBV6-6 with TRBJ2-7, with a weak D call TRBD1 (6 bases). The sequence was obtained from a boy under 10 years old in good health. The CDR3 loop reads CASSYRDTSYEQYF. The CDR3 DNA follows: TGTGCCAGCAGTTACAGGGACACCTCCTACGAGCAGTACTTC.